This T cell receptor beta chain was sequenced during a study of T cell clonality in common variable immunodeficiency. Points from the study as a whole: What drives increased CVID clonality needs T cell subpopulation sequencing. Patient heterogeneity in the CVID cohort limited correlations between repertoire features and clinical complications. CVID subjects had higher TCRbeta clonality than healthy controls, most marked in about a third.

CDR3 length: 14 amino acids. Germline V CDR1 and CDR2: GTSNPN, SVGIG (reference sequence). This clone has a handful of counts. As yet, its antigen is unknown. The read finishes 3 residues shy of the CDR3 end, and the germline J gene is used to complete it. Additional DNA sequences in this sample encode the identical CDR3. Profiled with immunoSEQ multiplex PCR; TCRdb holds only in-frame clones, not every one. The sample is made up of over 50,000 clones, none counted only once. Patients and controls were mostly of Caucasian heritage. The clonotype was recovered from a person aged 18 to 75 in good health. Sequencing was performed on peripheral blood mononuclear cells. This sequence joins TRBV30 and TRBJ2-3; TRBD2 matches 11 bases. The CDR3 region is CAWSVLLAGETQYF. CDR3 bases read: TGTGCCTGGAGCGTTCTACTAGCGGGAGAGACG.